Described below is a single T cell receptor (beta chain) sequence and its context. Its target is unknown. The CDR3 has 13 residues. The V gene's germline CDR1 is GTSNPN and CDR2 SVGIG (reference sequence). V trimming: 7 bases; J trimming: 5 bases; junction bases outside the gene matches: 8. After constant-region reverse-primer amplification, full-length variable regions underwent semi-nested PCR with Nested Universal Primer A. TCRdb reanalysed the 5' RACE reads using MiXCR and keeps one entry per CDR3 protein. The data contain some 30,000 distinct CDR3 sequences, approximately 27% of them seen just once; the ten biggest clones take up around 4%. General study findings and limits: In terms of TCR gene usage, tumor memory CD4+ T cells clustered together with blood and lymph node memory CD4+ cells, as well as with lymph node naive CD4+ cells.

The TCR originated in a female donor with breast cancer. This chain connects TRBV30 to TRBJ1-1; 9 nucleotides agree with TRBD1. Sequencing was done on a sample of naive CD4+ T cells sorted from a lymph node. Subset described: naive CD4+ T cells, CD4+CD45RA+CD25-. The CDR3 reads CASDRGQGTEAFF. The CDR3 nucleotides read TGTGCCTCGGACAGGGGTCAGGGGACTGAAGCTTTCTTT.